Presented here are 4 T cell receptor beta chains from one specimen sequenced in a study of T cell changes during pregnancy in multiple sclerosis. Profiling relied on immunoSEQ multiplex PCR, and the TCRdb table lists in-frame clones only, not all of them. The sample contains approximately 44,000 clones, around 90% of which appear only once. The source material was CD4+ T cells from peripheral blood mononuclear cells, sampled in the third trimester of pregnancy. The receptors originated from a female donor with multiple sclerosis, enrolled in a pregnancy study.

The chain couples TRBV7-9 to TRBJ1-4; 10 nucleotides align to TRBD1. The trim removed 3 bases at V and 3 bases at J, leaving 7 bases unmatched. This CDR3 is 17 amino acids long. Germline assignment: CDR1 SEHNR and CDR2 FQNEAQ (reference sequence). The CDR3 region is CASSLRQGASPNEKLFF. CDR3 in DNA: TGTGCCAGCAGCTTGAGACAGGGGGCAAGTCCTAATGAAAAACTGTTTTTT. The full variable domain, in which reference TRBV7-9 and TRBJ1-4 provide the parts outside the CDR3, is DTGVSQNPRHKITKRGQNVTFRCDPISEHNRLYWYRQTLGQGPEFLTYFQNEAQLEKSRLLSDRFSAERPKGSFSTLEIQRTEQGDSAMYLCASSLRQGASPNEKLFFGSGTQLSVL.

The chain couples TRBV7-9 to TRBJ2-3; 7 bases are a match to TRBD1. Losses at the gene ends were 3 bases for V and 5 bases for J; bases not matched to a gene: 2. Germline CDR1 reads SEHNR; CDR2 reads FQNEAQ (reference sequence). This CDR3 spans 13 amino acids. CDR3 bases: TGTGCCAGCAGCTTCAGGGGGTTAGATACGCAGTATTTT. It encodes CASSFRGLDTQYF.

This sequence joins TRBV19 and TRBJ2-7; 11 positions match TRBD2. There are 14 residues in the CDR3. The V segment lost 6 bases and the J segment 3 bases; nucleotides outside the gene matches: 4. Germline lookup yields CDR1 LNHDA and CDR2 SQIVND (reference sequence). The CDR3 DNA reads TGTGCCAGTAGAAAACTAGCGGGAGACTACGAGCAGTACTTC. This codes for CASRKLAGDYEQYF.

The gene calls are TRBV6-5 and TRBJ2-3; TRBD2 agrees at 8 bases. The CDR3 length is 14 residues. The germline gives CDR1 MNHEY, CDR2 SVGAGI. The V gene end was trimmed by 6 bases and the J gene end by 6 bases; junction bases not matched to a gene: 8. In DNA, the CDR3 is TGTGCCAGCAGACCGGGACTAGTCGTCGATACGCAGTATTTT. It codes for CASRPGLVVDTQYF.